This T cell receptor beta chain was sequenced in a study of Ad26.COV2.S vaccination and SARS-CoV-2 variants. The wider study: Sample donor was a member of the COV1001 Ad26.COV2.S trial arm. Ad26.COV2.S given intramuscularly, once or twice 56 days apart. Study-level results: The breadth of spike-specific CD8+ and CD4+ T cell responses after vaccination was reportedly substantial.

Assay used: immunoSEQ multiplex PCR; TCRdb lists only in-frame clones, some missing. The table records roughly 380,000 clones, around 87% of them present only once. Note on this clone: Its antigen remains unidentified.

Treatment reported: some 19 received Ad26.COV2.S at low or high dose, single or two shots; about 5 received placebo; per-sample allocation not given. Specimens were obtained on day 63 following the first vaccine or placebo injection. As its vector, the vaccine had Ad26, which expressed Wuhan-strain SARS-CoV-2 spike. The CDR3 runs to 15 residues. J was trimmed by 12 bases and V by 3 bases; bases with no gene match: 15. The germline CDR1 and CDR2 sequences are LNHDA and SQIVND (reference sequence). This TCR derives from a person aged 18 to 65 who received the Ad26.COV2.S COVID-19 vaccine or a placebo. The sequenced sample was peripheral blood, obtained in a trial of Ad26.COV2.S vaccine versus placebo. The chain employs TRBV19 and TRBJ1-1; 8 bases fit TRBD1. Here the CDR3 reads CASSIGSRGRMGTFF. CDR3 sequence (DNA): TGTGCCAGTAGTATCGGGTCCAGGGGGCGCATGGGAACTTTCTTT.